This TCR beta chain was recorded in a study of blood T cell repertoires in COVID-19 (TCRdb year 2020). Turning to the overall study: Samples covering the acute and convalescent phases of COVID-19 were provided by collaborators in the United States, Italy and Spain. The prospective study material was composed of cDNA or gDNA derived from T cells, B-cell-depleted T cells, or PBMCs. The dataset comprised deeply sampled blood TCRbeta repertoires from subjects exposed to, actively infected with, or recovered from COVID-19. The repertoires were made available in a free public database intended to serve as a resource for research on the immune response to SARS-CoV-2. The samples were drawn from two sources: the first 160 participants of the ongoing ImmuneRACE study, and approximately 1,300 subjects contributed by 6 global collaborators. The sample metadata nearly always contained a de-identified subject ID, COVID-19 status, age in years and sex. Where HLA class I and class II types were available, the types were taken from metadata supplied by the sample provider, not from assay-based typing.

Points on this clone: What antigen it recognizes has not been identified. Per-base qualities were not stored, and no clone one base away is much larger.

The CDR3 holds 11 amino acids from the cysteine to the phenylalanine. Of all the DNA, just the CDR3 is kept, 33 bases in frame from base 1. V and J lose 6 bases and 7 bases, and a span of 10 bases separates them. The germline V gene (reference sequence) specifies DFQATT as CDR1 and SNEGSKA as CDR2. The immunoSEQ Assay, a bias-controlled multiplex PCR, was used to amplify TCRbeta CDR3 regions from genomic DNA. The published analysis was carried out like this. The number of nucleated cells in each sample was estimated by amplification of reference gene primers within the assay. To quantify the absolute abundance of each unique TCRbeta CDR3 rearrangement, sequence reads were collapsed and filtered. Productive Simpson clonality was computed per sample as the square root of Simpson's diversity index over productive rearrangements. As stored in TCRdb, this immuneACCESS dataset retains in-frame rearrangements with V and J assigned. A fraction of the clones does not appear; measured against another copy, unresolved V genes explain less than half of the discrepancy, and the remainder lacks a known reason. V and J calls and clone size are as listed in that table; D and trimming were resolved from the DNA. The sample has some 150,000 clones on record, approximately 85% of them singletons. The biggest ten clones account for about 8% of the sample.

At one collaborating source in Seattle, patients were enrolled during active infection and were followed longitudinally through the course of disease. Whole blood was collected in K2EDTA tubes by collaborating institutions according to the institutions' own protocols. For TCRbeta analysis, collaborator samples were shipped as frozen whole blood, as isolated PBMCs, or as DNA extracted from either sample type. Beyond this particular receptor, the publication reports: Clinical and demographic metadata were provided uncurated, with the amount varying by source and participant.

This TCR was sampled from an older woman with COVID-19, enrolled during active disease. The V and J genes are TRBV20-1 and TRBJ2-1; no confident D gene assignment can be made. The sequenced sample consisted of peripheral blood. Here the CDR3 is given as CSATRGNEQFF. The sequence in DNA is TGCAGTGCCACAAGAGGTAATGAGCAGTTCTTC.